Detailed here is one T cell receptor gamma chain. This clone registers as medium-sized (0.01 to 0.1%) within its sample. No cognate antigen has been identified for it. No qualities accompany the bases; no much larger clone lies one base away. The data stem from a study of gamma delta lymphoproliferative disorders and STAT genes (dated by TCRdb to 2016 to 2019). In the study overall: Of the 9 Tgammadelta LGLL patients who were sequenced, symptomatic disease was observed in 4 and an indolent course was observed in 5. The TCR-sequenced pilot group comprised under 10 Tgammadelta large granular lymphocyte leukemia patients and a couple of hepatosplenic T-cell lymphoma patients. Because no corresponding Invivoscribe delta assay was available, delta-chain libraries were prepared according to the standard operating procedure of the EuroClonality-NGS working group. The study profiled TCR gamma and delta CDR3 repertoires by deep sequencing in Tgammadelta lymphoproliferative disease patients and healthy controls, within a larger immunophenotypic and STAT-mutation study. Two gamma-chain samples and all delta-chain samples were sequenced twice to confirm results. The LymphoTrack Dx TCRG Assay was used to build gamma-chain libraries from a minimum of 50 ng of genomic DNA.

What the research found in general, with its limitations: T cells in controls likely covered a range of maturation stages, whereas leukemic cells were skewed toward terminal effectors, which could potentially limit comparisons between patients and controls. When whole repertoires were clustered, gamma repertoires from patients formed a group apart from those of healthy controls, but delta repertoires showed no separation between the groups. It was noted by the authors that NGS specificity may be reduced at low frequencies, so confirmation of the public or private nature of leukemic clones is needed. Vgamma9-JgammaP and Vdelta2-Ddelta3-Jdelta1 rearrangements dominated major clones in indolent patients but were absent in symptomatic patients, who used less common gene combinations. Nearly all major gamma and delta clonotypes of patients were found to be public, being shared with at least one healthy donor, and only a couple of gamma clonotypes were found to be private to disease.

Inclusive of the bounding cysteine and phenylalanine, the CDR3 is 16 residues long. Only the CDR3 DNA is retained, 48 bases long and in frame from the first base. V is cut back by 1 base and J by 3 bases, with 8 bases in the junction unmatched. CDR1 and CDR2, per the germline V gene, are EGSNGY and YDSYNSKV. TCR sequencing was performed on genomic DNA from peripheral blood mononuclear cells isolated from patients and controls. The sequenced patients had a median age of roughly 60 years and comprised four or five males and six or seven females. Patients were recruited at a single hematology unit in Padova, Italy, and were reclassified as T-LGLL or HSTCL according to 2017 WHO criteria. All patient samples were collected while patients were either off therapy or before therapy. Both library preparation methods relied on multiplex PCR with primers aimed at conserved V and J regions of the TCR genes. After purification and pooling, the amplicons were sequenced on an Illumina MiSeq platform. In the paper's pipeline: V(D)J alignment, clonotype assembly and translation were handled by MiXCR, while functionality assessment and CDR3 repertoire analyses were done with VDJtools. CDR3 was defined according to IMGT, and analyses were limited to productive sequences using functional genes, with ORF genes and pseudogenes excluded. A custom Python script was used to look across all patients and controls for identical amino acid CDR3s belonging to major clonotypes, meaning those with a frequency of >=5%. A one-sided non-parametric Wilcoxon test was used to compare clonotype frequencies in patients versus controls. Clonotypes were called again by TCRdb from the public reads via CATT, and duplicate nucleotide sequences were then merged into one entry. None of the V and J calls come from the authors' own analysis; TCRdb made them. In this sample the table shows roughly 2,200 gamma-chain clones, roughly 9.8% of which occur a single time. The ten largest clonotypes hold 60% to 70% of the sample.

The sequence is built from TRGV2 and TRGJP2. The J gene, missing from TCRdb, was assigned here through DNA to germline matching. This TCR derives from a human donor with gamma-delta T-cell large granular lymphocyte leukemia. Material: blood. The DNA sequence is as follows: TGTGCCACCTGGGACGGCGGGAGGGGTAGTGATTGGATCAAGACGTTT. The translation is CATWDGGRGSDWIKTF.